The clone carrying this T cell receptor (beta chain) was observed many times. Antigen: not known. This specimen comes from a study of T-cell reconstitution after alpha-beta-depleted transplantation in children. General study points: One year after transplant, T-cell counts and diversity came mostly from newly produced T cells. Several hundred rapidly expanded clones from non-depleted graft cells reportedly supplied alpha-beta T cells about two months post-transplant. High day-60 TCRbeta diversity in some patients came from surviving recipient T cells and thymic progenitors.

The CDR3 has 15 residues. With V trimmed by 4 bases and J by 5 bases, 9 bases remained unmatched. Germline values: CDR1 SGHTA, CDR2 FQGNSA. For TCRbeta, the library was prepared with unique molecular identifiers. TCRdb independently ran MiXCR on the PCR reads; one entry per CDR3 protein. The sample has about 98,000 distinct CDR3 sequences; less than 6% are singletons. The material was PBMCs, mostly from graft donor cells, obtained 60 days after TCRalphabeta/CD19-depleted stem cell transplant. The TCR was taken from a female patient between 2 and 10 years old who had a stem cell transplant for Fanconi anemia, so the T cells may come from the graft donor. The V gene is TRBV7-2, the J gene TRBJ2-3, with 7 bases aligning to TRBD2. The CDR3 DNA sequence: TGTGCCAGCAGCTCGCGACTAGCAAGACAAGATACGCAGTATTTT. Translating gives CASSSRLARQDTQYF.